This passage covers 20 T cell receptor beta chains from one sample sequenced in a study of cytomegalovirus exposure and HLA in healthy donors (dated by TCRdb to about 2017). Libraries came from the immunoSEQ multiplex PCR assay. The table was pulled from immuneACCESS by TCRdb, which kept in-frame rearrangements only. Such tables lose some clones; where checked, under half of the loss comes from unresolved V genes, and the rest has no known cause. The sample table lists about 180,000 clones, 87% of them with a count of one. In total, the top ten clones hold about 1.5% of the sample. The sequencing sample was made of PBMCs. Every receptor here comes from a woman aged 25-40 years in good health and CMV-seronegative.

The V call is TRBV18, the J call TRBJ1-1; D is possibly TRBD1 (5 bases). Germline V gene lookup returns CDR1 KGHSH and CDR2 LQKENI. There are 15 residues in the CDR3. V was clipped by 0 bases and J by 4 bases, with 12 bases between them. The CDR3 DNA sequence: TGTGCCAGCTCACCACCCTTCGTGGGGGGCACTGAAGCTTTCTTT. This codes for CASSPPFVGGTEAFF.

The chain has TRBV5-6 and TRBJ1-3; a weak D match, TRBD1 (5 bases). The CDR3 runs to 16 residues. Between the trimmed V and J ends, which lost 2 bases and 2 bases, there was a span of 14 bases. The germline V gene encodes CDR1 SGHDT and CDR2 YYEEEE. The CDR3 DNA reads TGTGCCAGCAGCTTCGTCGCGGGGGGAACTGGAAACACCATATATTTT. Translated, it gives CASSFVAGGTGNTIYF. The full variable domain, its missing parts supplied by reference TRBV5-6 and TRBJ1-3, is DAGVTQSPTHLIKTRGQQVTLRCSPKSGHDTVSWYQQALGQGPQFIFQYYEEEERQRGNFPDRFSGHQFPNYSSELNVNALLLGDSALYLCASSFVAGGTGNTIYFGEGSWLTVV.

This clone has just one count. The chain links TRBV23-1 to TRBJ2-3, with D hard to call. TRBV23-1 qualifies as an ORF whose function is uncertain. This CDR3 is built from 14 residues. V lost 3 bases, J lost 3 bases, and 10 bases lay in between. CDR3 nucleotide sequence: TGCGCCAGCAGTCAGTATTACCGGACAGATACGCAGTATTTT. Translated: CASSQYYRTDTQYF.

This clone was counted only a few times. CDR3 DNA: TGTGCCAGCAGCTTAGCCTCAACAGGGGCCGGGGAGCTGTTTTTT. Encoded protein: CASSLASTGAGELFF. The rearrangement joins TRBV7-8 to TRBJ2-2, with TRBD1 identical over 7 bases. The CDR3 is made up of 15 amino acids. Germline assignment: CDR1 SGHVS and CDR2 FQNEAQ. The junction had 4 bases not matched to a gene; V was cut back by 0 bases and J by 6 bases.

The chain carries TRBV5-1 and TRBJ1-4; D uncertain. V was pared by 4 bases and J by 0 bases, with 7 bases between. CDR3 length: 14 residues. Germline V gives CDR1 SGHRS, CDR2 YFSETQ. The DNA for the CDR3 is TGCGCCAGCAGCAAGACTGCAACTAATGAAAAACTGTTTTTT. Protein: CASSKTATNEKLFF. The whole variable domain, filled in from reference TRBV5-1 and TRBJ1-4, reads KAGVTQTPRYLIKTRGQQVTLSCSPISGHRSVSWYQQTPGQGLQFLFEYFSETQRNKGNFPGRFSGRQFSNSRSEMNVSTLELGDSALYLCASSKTATNEKLFFGSGTQLSVL.

V gene TRBV30 combines with J gene TRBJ2-5, with 8 nucleotides matching TRBD1. The CDR3 extends over 16 amino acids. Germline lookup yields CDR1 GTSNPN and CDR2 SVGIG (reference sequence). Losses at the gene ends were 1 base for V and 1 base for J; bases not matched to a gene: 8. Here the CDR3 DNA reads TGTGCCTGGAGTGCCGGACAGGGAAGTGTCCAAGAGACCCAGTACTTC. Translation gives CAWSAGQGSVQETQYF.

This clone was seen just once. This CDR3 reads CASSDLAGGSTDTQYF. CDR3 sequence (DNA): TGTGCCAGCAGCGACCTAGCGGGGGGTAGCACAGATACGCAGTATTTT. The chain links TRBV7-9 to TRBJ2-3, with 11 nucleotides matching TRBD2. Germline V CDR1 and CDR2: SEHNR, FQNEAQ (reference sequence). This CDR3 is 16 amino acids long. V lost 5 bases to trimming and J lost 0 bases; unmatched junction nucleotides: 4.

The chain has TRBV5-4 and TRBJ2-7; no clear D gene. The V gene lost 9 bases and the J gene lost 1 base, with 11 bases spanning the gap. The CDR3 runs to 12 residues. The germline gives CDR1 SGHNT, CDR2 YYREEE (reference sequence). CDR3 DNA: TGTGCCACCGCCGACTCATCCTACGAGCAGTACTTC. Protein: CATADSSYEQYF.

CDR3 DNA sequence: TGCGCCAGCAGCCAAGATTTTAGGCCGGGACAGTTCTACGAGCAGTACTTC. Translated: CASSQDFRPGQFYEQYF. This chain connects TRBV4-3 to TRBJ2-7; 7 positions agree with TRBD1. The CDR3 contains 17 residues. Germline V gives CDR1 LGHNA, CDR2 YSLEER. Trimming took 0 bases from V and 3 from J; bases not matched to a gene: 11.

The chain has TRBV5-4 and TRBJ2-1; 11 bases agree with TRBD2. This CDR3 spans 14 amino acids. The V and J ends lost 4 bases and 7 bases, in that order; junction bases with no gene match: 4. The germline V gene has CDR1 SGHNT and CDR2 YYREEE (reference sequence). CDR3 in amino acids: CASSTGLAVNEQFF. DNA for the CDR3: TGTGCCAGCAGCACGGGACTAGCGGTAAATGAGCAGTTCTTC.

V and J are TRBV2 and TRBJ1-2; 7 nucleotides agree with TRBD1. J gave up 5 bases and V 2 bases, and 8 bases lay outside the gene matches. This CDR3 has 15 amino acids. Per the germline V gene, CDR1 is SNHLY and CDR2 is FYNNEI. The CDR3 reads CASSESEGAFYGYTF. The DNA of the CDR3 is TGTGCCAGCAGTGAATCAGAGGGGGCCTTTTATGGCTACACCTTC.

The gene calls are TRBV12-5 and TRBJ1-1; D gene uncertain. Trimming removed 3 bases from V and 2 bases from J, with 19 bases in between. CDR3 size: 17 residues. Germline CDR1 LGHNT, CDR2 FRNRAP. The CDR3 loop reads CASGFTTTEDSNTEAFF. CDR3 sequence (DNA): TGTGCTAGTGGTTTCACCACTACGGAAGATTCTAACACTGAAGCTTTCTTT.

V and J are TRBV6-1 and TRBJ1-1, with 7 bases fitting TRBD1. The V segment lost 4 bases and the J segment 10 bases; nucleotides outside the gene matches: 6. The CDR3 sequence is 12 residues long. The V gene's germline CDR1 is MNHNS and CDR2 SASEGT. CDR3 in DNA: TGTGCCAGCAGTGGCGACAGGACAGGAGCTTTCTTT. Its protein product is CASSGDRTGAFF.

This clone was recorded a few times. The chain employs TRBV27 and TRBJ2-7; D gene uncertain. Germline assignment: CDR1 MNHEY and CDR2 SMNVEV (reference sequence). With 2 bases removed from V and 0 bases from J, the gap between germline ends came to 8 bases. The CDR3 has 14 amino acids. The CDR3 reads CASSLTTASYEQYF. For the CDR3, the DNA is TGTGCCAGCAGTTTAACAACAGCCTCCTACGAGCAGTACTTC.

V gene TRBV6-4 combines with J gene TRBJ2-7, with TRBD1 identical over 7 bases. Germline V lookup: CDR1 MRHNA, CDR2 SNTAGT. The CDR3 sequence is 14 residues long. Trimming at V came to 5 bases and at J to 1 base, leaving 5 bases not matched to a gene. CDR3 region: CASSPTGESYEQYF. CDR3 DNA: TGTGCCAGCAGTCCAACAGGGGAGTCCTACGAGCAGTACTTC.

This chain uses TRBV4-2 with TRBJ1-5; D ambiguous. V was pared by 4 bases and J by 3 bases, with 7 bases between. The CDR3 has 13 residues. The V gene's germline CDR1 is LGHNA and CDR2 YNFKEQ. This chain's CDR3 is CASSRAVNQPQHF. DNA of the CDR3: TGTGCCAGCAGCCGGGCAGTCAATCAGCCCCAGCATTTT.

This chain joins TRBV7-9 and TRBJ1-1; the D gene is possibly TRBD1 (6 bases). Trimming took off 1 base at V and 6 bases at J, with 15 bases between the two ends. The CDR3 sequence is 15 residues long. In germline, CDR1 is SEHNR, CDR2 FQNEAQ (reference sequence). The CDR3 DNA follows: TGTGCCAGCAGCTTAGGGACAGCGAATTCCGCTGAAGCTTTCTTT. Its protein is CASSLGTANSAEAFF.

The table lists this clone with a few counts. This chain uses TRBV27 with TRBJ2-2; D not resolved. The CDR3 is 13 residues long. CDR1 and CDR2 (germline): MNHEY, SMNVEV (reference sequence). Trimming removed 5 bases from V and 3 bases from J, with 7 bases in between. The CDR3 reads CASSLIHTGELFF. For the CDR3, the DNA is TGTGCCAGCAGTCTAATCCACACCGGGGAGCTGTTTTTT.

The chain joins TRBV16 to TRBJ1-1; 11 nucleotides line up with TRBD1. Unmatched junction bases numbered 1, after V lost 0 bases and J lost 7 bases. The germline gives CDR1 KGHSY, CDR2 FQNENV. The CDR3 length is 14 residues. This CDR3 reads CASSQSGTGGEAFF. The CDR3 nucleotides read TGTGCCAGCAGCCAATCGGGGACAGGGGGTGAAGCTTTCTTT.

The V call is TRBV9, the J call TRBJ2-1; TRBD1 agrees at 8 bases. The CDR3 contains 14 residues. Germline assignment: CDR1 SGDLS and CDR2 YYNGEE. With V trimmed by 0 bases and J by 9 bases, 5 bases remained unmatched. The CDR3 here is CASSVGDRGGEQFF. CDR3 nucleotide sequence: TGTGCCAGCAGCGTAGGAGACAGGGGCGGTGAGCAGTTCTTC.